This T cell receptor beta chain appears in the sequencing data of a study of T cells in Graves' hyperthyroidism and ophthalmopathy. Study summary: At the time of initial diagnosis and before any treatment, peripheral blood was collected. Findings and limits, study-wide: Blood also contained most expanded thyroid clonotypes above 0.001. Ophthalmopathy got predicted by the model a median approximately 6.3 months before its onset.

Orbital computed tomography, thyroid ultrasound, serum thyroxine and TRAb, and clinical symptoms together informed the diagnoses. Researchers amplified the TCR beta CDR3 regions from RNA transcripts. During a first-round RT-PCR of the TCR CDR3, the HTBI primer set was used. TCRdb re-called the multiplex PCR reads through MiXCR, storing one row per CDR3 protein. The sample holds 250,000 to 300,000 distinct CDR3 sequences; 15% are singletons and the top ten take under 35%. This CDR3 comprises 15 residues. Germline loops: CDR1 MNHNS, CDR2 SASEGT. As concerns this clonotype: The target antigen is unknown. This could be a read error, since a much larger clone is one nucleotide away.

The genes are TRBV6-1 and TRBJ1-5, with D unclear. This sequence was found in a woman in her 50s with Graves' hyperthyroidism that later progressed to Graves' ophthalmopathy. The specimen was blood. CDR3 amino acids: CASRRDLGGNRPQHF. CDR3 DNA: TGTGCCAGCAGGCGAGACTTGGGAGGCAATCGGCCCCAGCATTTT.